The sequence of this T cell receptor beta chain was determined in a study of T cell responses to AZD1222 COVID-19 vaccine (TCRdb year 2021). With regard to the full study: A total of more than 230 trial participants underwent TCR sequencing, of whom 200 to 220 received two doses of AZD1222 and about 26 received two doses of the MenACWY control vaccine. Trial participants were enrolled by age into subgroups of 18-55, 56-69 and 70-plus years, and around 140, 26 and 57 TCR-sequenced participants, respectively, were included in these subgroups. Points the paper makes about the study in general: CD4 TCRs associated with the vaccine covered the entire spike protein, and the dominant responses were in regions 160-218 and 743-854. Because no day 14 peak-response samples were available, the repertoires could be characterized only after the peak T cell response. Reportedly, close to half of the unique spike-specific TCRs recognized epitopes lying outside the regions that are mutated in the B.1.351 and B.1.1.7 variants. After two AZD1222 doses, both the breadth and the depth of spike-specific TCRs were significantly higher than at day 0 and than in MenACWY recipients. Conclusions about previously exposed vaccinees are limited because only six or seven AZD1222 recipients were SARS-CoV-2 seropositive at baseline. Participants were mostly white British and included more females than males, and it was suggested by the authors that clonal diversity may have been underestimated. In the small 56-69-year group, the increase in depth fell short of significance, most likely because of low power.

The germline V gene yields MGHRA for CDR1 and YSYEKL for CDR2. Trimming takes 0 bases off V and 10 bases off J; junction bases not matched to a gene: 8. From the cysteine up to the phenylalanine, the CDR3 has a length of 16 residues. Left in the record is the CDR3 DNA by itself, 48 bases read in frame from the first base. The CDR3 regions of human TCRbeta chains were subjected to immunosequencing. The published analysis was carried out like this. Repertoire TCRs were checked for matches against a reference library of SARS-CoV-2-specific TCRs that had been generated using the MIRA antigen-specificity platform. Breadth was defined as the fraction of unique TCRs that were SARS-CoV-2-associated. Depth was defined as the fraction of total T cells that were SARS-CoV-2-associated. Each spike-specific TCR was assigned to its reactive spike region and to a CD4 or CD8 class using the MIRA data. Log10-transformed breadth and depth values were compared by one-way ANOVA with Sidak's multiple comparisons tests. This immuneACCESS table, as held by TCRdb, lists in-frame sequences with V and J called but not all clones. Of the missing ones, under half trace to an unresolved V gene in checked studies; the others have no known cause. D and trimming were read from the DNA, whereas the V and J calls and clone size are those reported in that table. Recorded for this sample are 90,000 to 120,000 clones; around nine tenths of them occurred a single time. Roughly 3.3% of the sample belongs to the ten largest clones.

Comments on this clone: No antigen is known for it. The input lacks base qualities; no much larger clone sits a single base away.

This sample's time point label indicates: about 28 days (+/-7) after the second vaccine dose. Explained via the paper, the treatment or condition label denotes: meningococcal conjugate vaccine given as trial control. Vaccinee samples were obtained from the UK trials COV001 and COV002, which included a single-blind randomized controlled phase 2/3 trial of AZD1222 (ChAdOx1 nCoV-19) in healthy adults. Trial participant PBMC samples were collected at day 0 and day 28 after the second dose for TCRbeta chain sequencing. The input for sequencing was peripheral blood, taken 28 days after the second dose of the MenACWY control vaccine. The source of this sequence is an adult who received the MenACWY meningococcal vaccine as a control. Recombination linked TRBV4-1 to TRBJ2-1; TRBD2 lines up with 11 middle nucleotides. This receptor carries the CDR3 CASSQDGLAGGPEQFF. The nucleotide sequence is TGCGCCAGCAGCCAAGATGGCCTAGCGGGGGGCCCCGAGCAGTTCTTC.